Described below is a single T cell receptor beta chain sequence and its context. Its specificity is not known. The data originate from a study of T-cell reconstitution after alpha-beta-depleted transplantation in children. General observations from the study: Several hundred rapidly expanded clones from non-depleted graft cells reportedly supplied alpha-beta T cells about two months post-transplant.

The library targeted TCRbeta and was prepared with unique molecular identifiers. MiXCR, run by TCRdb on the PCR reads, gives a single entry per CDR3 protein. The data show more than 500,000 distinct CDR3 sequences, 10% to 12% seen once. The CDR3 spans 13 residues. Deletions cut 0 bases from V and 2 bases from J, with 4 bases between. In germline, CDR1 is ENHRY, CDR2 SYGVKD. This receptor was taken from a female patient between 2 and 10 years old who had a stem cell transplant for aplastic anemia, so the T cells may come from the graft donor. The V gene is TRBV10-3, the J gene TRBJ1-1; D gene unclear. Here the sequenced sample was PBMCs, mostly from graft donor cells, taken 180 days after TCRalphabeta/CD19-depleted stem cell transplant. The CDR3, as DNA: TGTGCCATCAGTGAGTCGCATAACACTGAAGCTTTCTTT. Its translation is CAISESHNTEAFF.